This TCR beta chain was retrieved from a study of T cells in Graves' hyperthyroidism and ophthalmopathy. Between the trimmed V and J ends, which lost 6 bases and 7 bases, there was a span of 28 bases. Germline V gene data show CDR1 as DFQATT and CDR2 as SNEGSKA (reference sequence). This CDR3 contains 16 residues. This clonotype was seen at least ten times. Amplified TCR beta CDR3 regions derived from RNA transcripts. First-round RT-PCR targeting the TCR CDR3 was performed with the HTBI primer set. TCRdb reprocessed the multiplex PCR reads via MiXCR and lists one record per CDR3 protein. The data contain 450,000 to 500,000 distinct CDR3 sequences, roughly 22% of them singletons.

The sequence derives from a woman aged 70 to 79 with Graves' ophthalmopathy. The sequenced material came from blood. The chain uses TRBV20-1 and TRBJ2-7; D tentatively fits TRBD1 or TRBD2 (6 bases each). The CDR3 spells CSAAPTPSDEGGEQYF. CDR3 DNA: TGCAGTGCGGCACCCACCCCTAGCGACGAGGGGGGTGAGCAGTACTTC.